The entry below describes one T cell receptor beta chain. Its antigen is unidentified. The CDR3 length is 13 residues. From germline, CDR1 is SGHNT and CDR2 YYREEE (reference sequence). The data originate from a study of human CD8 memory T cell subsets. Construction of TCR beta libraries was accomplished by means of UMI-labeled 5' RACE. TCRdb reprocessed the 5' RACE reads, with one entry per CDR3 protein and no DNA. In total, the table holds more than 8,000 distinct CDR3 sequences. Overall study findings and caveats: Precursor exhausted T cells appeared less diverse than stem-like memory T cells according to Chao1 estimates. There was only minimal overlap between the repertoires of stem-like memory and precursor exhausted T cells.

The origin of this receptor is a human donor in good health. This rearrangement joins TRBV5-4 to TRBJ2-1; the D gene TCRdb calls, TRBD2, cannot be checked with no DNA. Sequenced input: CD8+ T cells from PBMCs. The CDR3 sequence: CASSVSSNNEQFF.